These 23 T cell receptor beta chains originate from one sample sequenced in a study of technical replicates of blood from a few donors. The data were produced by immunoSEQ multiplex PCR, yet TCRdb's version contains in-frame clones alone and is incomplete. The sample lists about 56,000 clones, around 93% occurring once. Sequencing input: PBMCs. These receptor sequences come from a human donor in good health. Some clones in this sample may be carry-over from other donors' samples.

This rearrangement joins TRBV7-9 to TRBJ1-5; D is uncertain. CDR3 length: 16 amino acids. The germline V gene has CDR1 SEHNR and CDR2 FQNEAQ (reference sequence). The ends were cut back, 2 bases at V and 2 bases at J, with 13 bases in the middle. The CDR3 sequence is CASSLMGEGGNQPQHF. As DNA, the CDR3 is TGTGCCAGCAGCTTAATGGGTGAGGGAGGCAATCAGCCCCAGCATTTT.

This clone was observed a handful of times. This chain joins TRBV27 and TRBJ2-1; 9 nucleotides line up with TRBD1. The CDR3 has 14 amino acids. The J segment lost 5 bases and the V segment lost 7 bases, leaving 6 bases of the junction unmatched. The germline gives CDR1 MNHEY, CDR2 SMNVEV (reference sequence). CDR3 sequence (DNA): TGTGCCAGCAATGGACAGGGGAGTCACAATGAGCAGTTCTTC. Encoded protein: CASNGQGSHNEQFF.

This clone was detected once. The rearrangement uses TRBV2 and TRBJ2-3, with 9 bases that match TRBD2. The V gene end was trimmed by 1 base and the J gene end by 0 bases; junction bases not matched to a gene: 2. The CDR3 spans 16 residues. Germline loops: CDR1 SNHLY, CDR2 FYNNEI. The CDR3 sequence: CASSEVAGVSTDTQYF. CDR3 sequence (DNA): TGTGCCAGCAGTGAAGTAGCGGGGGTTAGCACAGATACGCAGTATTTT.

This clone came up once. The V gene is TRBV2, the J gene TRBJ2-7; the match to TRBD1 covers 7 bases. CDR1 is SNHLY, CDR2 FYNNEI, per germline. Trimming took 6 bases from V and 2 from J; bases not matched to a gene: 7. The CDR3 totals 14 residues. The CDR3 bases are TGTGCCAGCAGCAAAGACAGGGCTACCTACGAGCAGTACTTC. Translating it yields CASSKDRATYEQYF.

The chain combines TRBV6-5 with TRBJ1-1; possible D gene TRBD1, 5 bases. V lost 10 bases and J 5 bases, leaving 14 bases between the germline ends. Germline V lookup: CDR1 MNHEY, CDR2 SVGAGI. This CDR3 region has 12 residues. CDR3 amino acids: CATAQGNTEAFF. Here the CDR3 DNA reads TGTGCCACAGCCCAGGGTAATACTGAAGCTTTCTTT.

This chain connects TRBV27 to TRBJ1-4; D uncertain. The CDR3 sequence is 12 residues long. Trimming stripped 6 bases from V and 10 bases from J, with 12 bases between. In germline, CDR1 is MNHEY, CDR2 SMNVEV (reference sequence). CDR3 in amino acids: CASSLNAGKLFF. CDR3 bases: TGTGCCAGCAGCCTTAACGCCGGAAAACTGTTTTTT.

J is TRBJ1-4 and V is TRBV27; 12 bases align to TRBD1. This CDR3 comprises 13 residues. The V gene end was trimmed by 8 bases and the J gene end by 6 bases; junction bases not matched to a gene: 1. The germline CDR1 and CDR2 sequences are MNHEY and SMNVEV (reference sequence). The CDR3 loop is CASGTGGHEKLFF. In DNA form, the CDR3 reads TGTGCCAGCGGGACAGGGGGCCATGAAAAACTGTTTTTT. The full variable domain, in which reference TRBV27 and TRBJ1-4 provide the parts outside the CDR3, is EAQVTQNPRYLITVTGKKLTVTCSQNMNHEYMSWYRQDPGLGLRQIYYSMNVEVTDKGDVPEGYKVSRKEKRNFPLILESPSPNQTSLYFCASGTGGHEKLFFGSGTQLSVL.

The V call is TRBV9, the J call TRBJ2-2; no clear D gene. Germline V lookup: CDR1 SGDLS, CDR2 YYNGEE. The CDR3 has 14 amino acids. With 1 base removed from V and 6 bases from J, the gap between germline ends came to 10 bases. CDR3 protein: CASSVIMESGELFF. The CDR3 DNA is TGTGCCAGCAGCGTAATCATGGAGTCCGGGGAGCTGTTTTTT.

The genes are TRBV10-3 and TRBJ1-4; D remains ambiguous. Germline V lookup: CDR1 ENHRY, CDR2 SYGVKD. V lost 4 bases and J lost 1, with 7 bases in between. CDR3 size: 14 residues. DNA of the CDR3: TGTGCCATCAGTGCAAGGAGAACTAATGAAAAACTGTTTTTT. This encodes CAISARRTNEKLFF.

The gene calls are TRBV4-2 and TRBJ2-1, with TRBD2 identical over 10 bases. CDR3 length equals 15 residues. CDR1 and CDR2 from the germline V gene are LGHNA and YNFKEQ. The J segment lost 2 bases and the V segment lost 6 bases, leaving 4 bases of the junction unmatched. The CDR3 DNA is TGTGCCAGCAGTTCAAGCGGGGGGGCCTACAATGAGCAGTTCTTC. This codes for CASSSSGGAYNEQFF.

The chain combines TRBV2 with TRBJ2-4; TRBD2 agrees at 8 bases. This CDR3 is 17 amino acids long. Germline CDR1 reads SNHLY; CDR2 reads FYNNEI. With 6 bases clipped from V and 0 bases from J, the junction kept 10 bases outside the gene matches. The DNA for the CDR3 is TGTGCCAGCAGGGCTAGCGGGTTGTGGCTAGCCAAAAACATTCAGTACTTC. Protein sequence: CASRASGLWLAKNIQYF.

The chain is built from TRBV6-5 and TRBJ2-3; possibly TRBD2 for D (7 bases). CDR1 and CDR2 from the germline V gene are MNHEY and SVGAGI. This CDR3 spans 16 amino acids. With 2 bases removed from V and 5 bases from J, the gap between germline ends came to 17 bases. This CDR3 is CASSYGAGEQGDTQYF. The DNA for the CDR3 is TGTGCCAGCAGTTACGGGGCGGGGGAACAGGGAGATACGCAGTATTTT.

The CDR3 nucleotides read TGTGCTAGTGGTTCCCCAGCAGACAGGGGGCGTTATACAGATACGCAGTATTTT. This sequence encodes CASGSPADRGRYTDTQYF. The genes are TRBV12-5 and TRBJ2-3; 10 bases line up with TRBD1. The CDR3 sequence is 18 residues long. V trimming: 4 bases; J trimming: 3 bases; junction bases outside the gene matches: 13. CDR1 and CDR2 (germline): LGHNT, FRNRAP.

The CDR3 sequence: CASSLDDRAYEQFF. CDR3 sequence (DNA): TGCGCCAGCAGCTTGGACGACAGGGCCTATGAGCAGTTCTTC. The genes are TRBV5-1 and TRBJ2-1; 7 bases are shared with TRBD1. The CDR3 sequence is 14 residues long. Germline lookup yields CDR1 SGHRS and CDR2 YFSETQ. J lost 8 bases, V lost 0 bases, and 5 bases had no gene match. Full variable domain (remainder filled in from reference TRBV5-1 and TRBJ2-1): KAGVTQTPRYLIKTRGQQVTLSCSPISGHRSVSWYQQTPGQGLQFLFEYFSETQRNKGNFPGRFSGRQFSNSRSEMNVSTLELGDSALYLCASSLDDRAYEQFFGPGTRLTVL.

The CDR3 nucleotides read TGTGCCAGCGGATTGACTAGCGGGAGTAGAAATACGCAGTATTTT. As protein: CASGLTSGSRNTQYF. The rearrangement links TRBV27 to TRBJ2-3; 12 bases are a match to TRBD2. There are 15 residues in the CDR3. V was pared by 8 bases and J by 7 bases, with 10 bases of the junction left unmatched. From germline, CDR1 is MNHEY and CDR2 SMNVEV (reference sequence).

The rearrangement uses TRBV9 and TRBJ2-1; the match to TRBD2 covers 7 bases. Germline V gene data show CDR1 as SGDLS and CDR2 as YYNGEE. This CDR3 comprises 16 residues. V lost 0 bases, J lost 7 bases, and 10 bases stayed unmatched. CDR3 in amino acids: CASSVAGSGLKNEQFF. CDR3 DNA: TGTGCCAGCAGCGTAGCCGGTAGCGGGCTAAAGAATGAGCAGTTCTTC.

CDR3: CASSDGFSNQPQHF. Written as DNA, the CDR3 is TGTGCCAGCAGTGACGGGTTTAGCAATCAGCCCCAGCATTTT. The V and J genes are TRBV6-1 and TRBJ1-5; D unresolved. V was trimmed by 3 bases and J by 0 bases, leaving 6 bases between them. Germline V gives CDR1 MNHNS, CDR2 SASEGT. This CDR3 is 14 amino acids long.

This CDR3 reads CASSVAGGGYTF. As DNA, the CDR3 is TGTGCCAGCAGCGTAGCGGGGGGTGGCTACACCTTC. This chain connects TRBV9 to TRBJ1-2, with TRBD1 as a possible D gene (5 bases). The CDR3 loop spans 12 amino acids. CDR1 and CDR2 from the germline V gene are SGDLS and YYNGEE. Trimming left V 0 bases short and J 7 bases short, with 7 bases between.

The rearrangement uses TRBV2 and TRBJ1-1, with TRBD1 matching 8 bases. The CDR3 length is 17 residues. J was trimmed by 1 base and V by 2 bases; bases with no gene match: 9. CDR1 is SNHLY, CDR2 FYNNEI, per germline. The chain's CDR3 is CASSERRDRRTNTEAFF. The CDR3 DNA reads TGTGCCAGCAGTGAAAGGCGGGACAGGCGGACGAACACTGAAGCTTTCTTT.

The gene calls are TRBV2 and TRBJ1-2; 10 nucleotides align to TRBD1. With V trimmed by 1 base and J by 4 bases, 9 bases remained unmatched. Germline V gene data show CDR1 as SNHLY and CDR2 as FYNNEI. The CDR3 sequence is 17 residues long. The DNA of the CDR3 is TGTGCCAGCAGTGAAGGGGACAGGGGTCCCCAGGGCTATGGCTACACCTTC. It is translated as CASSEGDRGPQGYGYTF.

The count of this clone is one. The same CDR3 arises from other DNA sequences in this sample as well. The chain uses TRBV7-2 and TRBJ2-3; weak D call: TRBD1 (7 bases). CDR1 and CDR2 (germline): SGHTA, FQGNSA. Trimming removed 5 bases at V and 0 bases at J, with 9 bases between. The CDR3 extends over 14 amino acids. The chain's CDR3 is CASSQGGSTDTQYF. The DNA of the CDR3 is TGTGCCAGCAGCCAGGGGGGTAGCACAGATACGCAGTATTTT. Supplemented by reference TRBV7-2 and TRBJ2-3, the full variable domain reads GAGVSQSPSNKVTEKGKDVELRCDPISGHTALYWYRQSLGQGLEFLIYFQGNSAPDKSGLPSDRFSAERTGGSVSTLTIQRTQQEDSAVYLCASSQGGSTDTQYFGPGTRLTVL.

J is TRBJ2-3 and V is TRBV2, with 9 bases that match TRBD1. After removal of 7 bases from V and 2 bases from J, the junction contained 7 bases not matched to a gene. Per germline, CDR1 SNHLY and CDR2 FYNNEI. The CDR3 consists of 15 residues. The CDR3 DNA is TGTGCCAGCACCTACTGGACAGGGGCCACAGATACGCAGTATTTT. Translated: CASTYWTGATDTQYF.

This chain joins TRBV30 and TRBJ1-1; D may be TRBD1 (5 bases). Trimming removed 6 bases from V and 1 base from J, with 6 bases in between. This CDR3 is built from 11 residues. Looked up from germline, CDR1 is GTSNPN and CDR2 is SVGIG (reference sequence). CDR3 bases: TGTGCCTGTACAGGGAACACTGAAGCTTTCTTT. Its translation: CACTGNTEAFF.